The sequence of this T cell receptor beta chain was determined in a study of OX40 agonist ivuxolimab in advanced cancers. In the study overall: An agonistic human IgG2 monoclonal antibody against OX40 (CD134) was given. Those enrolled were approximately 78% male, with a mean age of around 57 years and ages from roughly 20 to 90.

In the case of this clone: Antigen: not known.

Using immunoSEQ multiplex PCR, the repertoire was profiled, and TCRdb retains in-frame clones only, with some absent. The sample yields about 50,000 clones, 89% seen once. The study, taken as a whole, reports: By week 6 at 0.1 to 3.0 mg/kg, blood CD4+ and CD8+ T cells had expanded clonally. In general, CD8+ T cells held more expanded clones than CD4+ did, on average.

The sequenced sample was CD4+ or CD8+ T cells sorted from blood, obtained in a trial of the OX40 agonist ivuxolimab. This clonotype originated in an adult with an advanced solid tumor such as melanoma, head and neck, liver or kidney cancer.

CDR3 bases: TGTGCCAGCAGTTACTACGGCTACAATGAGCAGTTCTTC. This codes for CASSYYGYNEQFF. This sequence joins TRBV6-5 and TRBJ2-1; D gene unclear. From germline, CDR1 is MNHEY and CDR2 SVGAGI. V dropped 1 base and J dropped 3 bases, with 4 bases sitting between them. The CDR3 has 13 residues.